This T cell receptor (beta chain) was identified in a study of control samples from healthy donors and cancer patients. Germline assignment: CDR1 SGHRS and CDR2 YFSETQ. The CDR3 consists of 13 residues. Trimming cost V 4 bases and J 2 bases, with 9 bases left between them. The data were produced by immunoSEQ multiplex PCR, yet TCRdb's version contains in-frame clones alone and is incomplete. This sample has under 65,000 clones, with 90% found just once. This clonotype was sampled from a woman aged 50 to 60 with colorectal cancer. Sequencing was carried out using PBMCs. The J gene is TRBJ1-2, the V gene TRBV5-1, with D possibly TRBD1 on 5 matching bases. The CDR3 DNA reads as TGCGCCAGCAGCAGTTCAGGGAACTATGGCTACACCTTC. This sequence encodes CASSSSGNYGYTF.